This T cell receptor (beta chain) was sequenced in a study of blood T cell repertoires in COVID-19. Study in general: Acute and convalescent COVID-19 samples came from the United States, Italy and Spain. T cells, B-cell-depleted T cells, or PBMCs provided the cDNA or gDNA that served as material.

In the authors' methods: Amplifying reference gene primers gave estimates of nucleated cell counts. Libraries were prepared by immunoSEQ multiplex PCR; TCRdb keeps only in-frame clonotypes and omits some of them. The V and J calls and the clone size are those of that table, but D and trimming were determined from the DNA. The data show some 120,000 clones, roughly 80% seen once. CDR1 and CDR2 from the germline V gene are SNHLY and FYNNEI. The CDR3 contains 13 residues. Trimming took 4 bases from V and 8 from J, leaving 14 bases between them. Sequencing used peripheral blood. The clonotype originates from a woman aged 50 to 65 with acute or convalescent COVID-19. The J gene is TRBJ1-2, the V gene TRBV2, with no clear D. CDR3 bases: TGTGCCAGCAGTGGAGATCGACGGAGGGGCTACACCTTC. It encodes CASSGDRRRGYTF.